A single T cell receptor (beta chain) is shown here with its context. The clone's antigen remains unknown. The record has no base qualities; no much larger clone is one base away. Trimming takes 0 bases from V and 5 bases from J, and the germline ends sit 15 bases apart. Taken from the germline V gene, the CDR1 and CDR2 loops are SGDLS and YYNGEE. Measured from the cysteine to the phenylalanine, the CDR3 is 15 residues long. The entry retains the CDR3 DNA only, 45 bases that are in frame from base 1. The meaning of the sample's treatment or condition label: about 20 received Ad26.COV2.S at low or high dose, single or two shots; about 5 received placebo; per-sample allocation not given. Repertoires of vaccine and placebo recipients were sequenced from samples collected on day 63 after the first injection. Between 29 July and 7 August 2020, Cohort 1b enrolled about 27 adults aged 18-55 years at one site in Boston, USA. Ad26.COV2.S was a replication-incompetent adenovirus type 26 vector that expressed a prefusion-stabilized SARS-CoV-2 spike protein derived from the original Wuhan strain.

These data originate in a study of Ad26.COV2.S vaccination and SARS-CoV-2 variants (dated by TCRdb to the early 2020s). Background on the whole study: Vaccine-arm donors came from COV1001, a multicentre, randomized, double-blind, placebo-controlled phase I-IIa trial of Ad26.COV2.S in healthy adults. Blinding of investigators to trial group allocation was maintained during experiments and outcome assessment. Ad26.COV2.S was administered intramuscularly at 5 x 10^10 or 1 x 10^11 viral particles, either as a single shot or as two shots given 56 days apart. Trial participants were randomized into five groups of five, in which low-dose or high-dose Ad26.COV2.S was given once or twice, or placebo was given on both occasions. The TCR-sequenced set comprised around 30 samples: about 19 Ad26.COV2.S vaccine recipients, 5 placebo recipients and 8 SARS-CoV-2 convalescent individuals. The specificity and breadth of SARS-CoV-2-reactive T cell receptors after Ad26.COV2.S vaccination were assessed by TCRbeta repertoire sequencing.

Broader findings and caveats from the paper: According to the authors, total T cell responses may have been underestimated by the TCR breadth and depth analyses. Non-spike TCR breadth was comparable between vaccine and placebo recipients, consistent with the vaccine containing only spike. Compared with placebo recipients, Ad26.COV2.S recipients showed higher spike-specific TCR breadth (P = 0.0014). After vaccination, substantial breadth of spike-specific CD8+ and CD4+ T cell responses was reported. The study lacked the statistical power to compare responses across vaccine doses or regimens.

TCRbeta CDR3 regions were sequenced with the immunoSEQ Assay. After extraction, genomic DNA underwent amplification by bias-controlled multiplex PCR, followed by high-throughput sequencing. Under the source paper's analysis protocol: To quantify the absolute abundance of each unique TCRbeta CDR3 region, sequences were collapsed and filtered. Usable DNA was measured by amplifying reference genes present in all nucleated cells, and TCRbeta template counts were normalized to that usable DNA to estimate T cell fraction. Repertoire TCRs were annotated as SARS-CoV-2-specific when V gene, CDR3 amino acid sequence and J gene were exactly matched to a known reactive TCR set. The reference SARS-CoV-2 TCR set came from MIRA and was filtered for enrichment in COVID-19-positive ImmuneCODE repertoires, removing public or cross-reactive TCRs. Using the MIRA antigens, annotated TCRs were further analysed by specific ORF or by position within an ORF. Breadth was defined as the number of annotated unique rearrangements divided by the total number of unique productive rearrangements, and depth was defined as the summed frequency of the annotated unique rearrangements. TCR breadth was compared between groups using two-sided Wilcoxon rank-sum tests. The immuneACCESS repertoire file appears here via TCRdb, limited to in-frame rearrangements. These files lack a portion of the clones; in checked studies, under half of the deficit traces to unresolved V genes, and the cause of the others is not known. V and J calls and clone size follow that table, whereas D and trimming were derived from the DNA. Across this sample there are 300,000 to 400,000 clones, with roughly 91% seen only once. The top ten hold under 6% of the sample.

The chain links TRBV9 with TRBJ2-7; the D region possibly corresponds to TRBD2 (5 bases align). The receptor's source is a person between 18 and 65 years old who received the Ad26.COV2.S COVID-19 vaccine or a placebo. Specimen: peripheral blood, collected in a trial of Ad26.COV2.S vaccine versus placebo. CDR3 protein: CASSVAGRSGDEQYF. The DNA sequence is TGTGCCAGCAGCGTAGCTGGGCGGTCCGGGGACGAGCAGTACTTC.